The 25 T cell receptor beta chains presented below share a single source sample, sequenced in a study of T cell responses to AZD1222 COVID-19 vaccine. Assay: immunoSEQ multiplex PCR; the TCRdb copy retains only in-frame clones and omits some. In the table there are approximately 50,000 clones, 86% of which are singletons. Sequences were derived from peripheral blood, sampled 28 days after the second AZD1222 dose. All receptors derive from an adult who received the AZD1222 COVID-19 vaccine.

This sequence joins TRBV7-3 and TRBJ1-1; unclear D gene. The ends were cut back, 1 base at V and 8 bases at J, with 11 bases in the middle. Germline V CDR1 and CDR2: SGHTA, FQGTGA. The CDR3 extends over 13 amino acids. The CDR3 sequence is CASSLNIGGEAFF. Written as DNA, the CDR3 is TGTGCCAGCAGCTTAAATATCGGCGGGGAAGCTTTCTTT. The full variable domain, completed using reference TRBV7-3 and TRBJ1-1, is GAGVSQTPSNKVTEKGKYVELRCDPISGHTALYWYRQSLGQGPEFLIYFQGTGAADDSGLPNDRFFAVRPEGSVSTLKIQRTERGDSAVYLCASSLNIGGEAFFGQGTRLTVV.

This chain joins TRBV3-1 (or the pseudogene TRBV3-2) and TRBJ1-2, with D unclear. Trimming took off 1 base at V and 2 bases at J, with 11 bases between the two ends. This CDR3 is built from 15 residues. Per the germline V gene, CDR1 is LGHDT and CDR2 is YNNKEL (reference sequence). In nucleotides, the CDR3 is TGTGCCAGCAGCCAAGTCCACGCTGGAAACTATGGCTACACCTTC. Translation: CASSQVHAGNYGYTF.

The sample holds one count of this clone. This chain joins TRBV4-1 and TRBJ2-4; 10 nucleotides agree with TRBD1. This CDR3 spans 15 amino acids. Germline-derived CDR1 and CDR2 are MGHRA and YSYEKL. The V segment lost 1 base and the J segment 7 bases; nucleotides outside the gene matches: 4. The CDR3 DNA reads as TGCGCCAGCAGCCAAGCCGGGACAGGGGCGAACATTCAGTACTTC. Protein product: CASSQAGTGANIQYF.

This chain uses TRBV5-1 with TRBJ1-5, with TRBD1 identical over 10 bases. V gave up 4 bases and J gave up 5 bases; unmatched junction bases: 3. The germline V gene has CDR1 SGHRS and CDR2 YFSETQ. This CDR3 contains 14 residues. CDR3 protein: CASSPGTGDQPQHF. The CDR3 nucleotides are TGCGCCAGCAGCCCGGGGACAGGGGATCAGCCCCAGCATTTT. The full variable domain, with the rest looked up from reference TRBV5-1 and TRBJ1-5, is KAGVTQTPRYLIKTRGQQVTLSCSPISGHRSVSWYQQTPGQGLQFLFEYFSETQRNKGNFPGRFSGRQFSNSRSEMNVSTLELGDSALYLCASSPGTGDQPQHFGDGTRLSIL.

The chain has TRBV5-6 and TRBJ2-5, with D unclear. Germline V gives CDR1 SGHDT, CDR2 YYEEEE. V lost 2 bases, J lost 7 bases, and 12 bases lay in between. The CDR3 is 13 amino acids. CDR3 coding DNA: TGTGCCAGCAGCTTTACTGGGTTAGGGACCCAGTACTTC. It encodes CASSFTGLGTQYF.

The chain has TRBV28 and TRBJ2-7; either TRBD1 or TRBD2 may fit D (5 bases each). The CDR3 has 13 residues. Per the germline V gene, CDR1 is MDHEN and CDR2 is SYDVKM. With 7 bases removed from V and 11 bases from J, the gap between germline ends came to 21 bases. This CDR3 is CASNSISGPSEYF. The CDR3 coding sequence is TGTGCCAGCAATTCTATCTCGGGGCCTTCCGAGTACTTC.

DNA for the CDR3: TGTGCCAGTAGTATAATACGGGATCAGCCCCAGCATTTT. Protein: CASSIIRDQPQHF. The chain couples TRBV19 to TRBJ1-5; D gene ambiguous. V gave up 2 bases and J gave up 5 bases, with 7 bases separating them. The CDR3 consists of 13 residues. Germline loops: CDR1 LNHDA, CDR2 SQIVND (reference sequence).

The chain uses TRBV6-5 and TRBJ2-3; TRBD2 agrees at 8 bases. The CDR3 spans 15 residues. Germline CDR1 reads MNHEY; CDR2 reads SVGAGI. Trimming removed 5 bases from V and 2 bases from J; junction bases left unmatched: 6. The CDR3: CASSSRGGNTDTQYF. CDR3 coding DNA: TGTGCCAGCAGTAGTCGGGGGGGCAACACAGATACGCAGTATTTT.

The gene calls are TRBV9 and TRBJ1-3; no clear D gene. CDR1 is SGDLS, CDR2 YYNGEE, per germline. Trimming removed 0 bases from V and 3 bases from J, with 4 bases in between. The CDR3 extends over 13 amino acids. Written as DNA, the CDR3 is TGTGCCAGCAGCGTAGAAGTTGGAAACACCATATATTTT. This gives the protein CASSVEVGNTIYF.

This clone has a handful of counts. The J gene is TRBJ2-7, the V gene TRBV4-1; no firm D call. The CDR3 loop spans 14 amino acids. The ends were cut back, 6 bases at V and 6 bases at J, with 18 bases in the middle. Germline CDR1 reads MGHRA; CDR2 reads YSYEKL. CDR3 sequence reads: CASSLHGGSVEQYF. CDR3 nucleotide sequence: TGCGCCAGCAGTCTACATGGCGGCTCGGTCGAGCAGTACTTC.

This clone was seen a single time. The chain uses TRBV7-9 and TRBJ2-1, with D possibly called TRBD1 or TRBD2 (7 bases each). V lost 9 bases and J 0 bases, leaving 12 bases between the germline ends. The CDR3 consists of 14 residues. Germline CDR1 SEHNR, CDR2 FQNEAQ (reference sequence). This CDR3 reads CASQGGSSYNEQFF. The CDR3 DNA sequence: TGTGCCAGTCAGGGGGGGAGCTCCTACAATGAGCAGTTCTTC.

The CDR3 bases are TGTGCCAGTACCGCGACGAGGGGGCAGATTAGCAATCAGCCCCAGCATTTT. This translates into CASTATRGQISNQPQHF. The chain employs TRBV19 and TRBJ1-5, with 7 bases fitting TRBD1. From germline, CDR1 is LNHDA and CDR2 SQIVND (reference sequence). This CDR3 spans 17 amino acids. The J segment lost 0 bases and the V segment lost 7 bases, leaving 12 bases of the junction unmatched.

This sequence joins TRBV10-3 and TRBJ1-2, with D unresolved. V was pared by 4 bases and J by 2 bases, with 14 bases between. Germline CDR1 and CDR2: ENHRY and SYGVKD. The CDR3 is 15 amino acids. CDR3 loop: CAISASGSQNYGYTF. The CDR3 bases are TGTGCCATCAGTGCCTCAGGATCTCAGAACTATGGCTACACCTTC.

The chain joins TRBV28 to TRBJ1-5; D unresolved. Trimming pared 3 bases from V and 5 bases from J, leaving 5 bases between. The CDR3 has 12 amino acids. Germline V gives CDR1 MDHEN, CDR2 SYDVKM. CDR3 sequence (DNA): TGTGCCAGCAGTTTTGGTCATCAGCCCCAGCATTTT. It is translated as CASSFGHQPQHF.

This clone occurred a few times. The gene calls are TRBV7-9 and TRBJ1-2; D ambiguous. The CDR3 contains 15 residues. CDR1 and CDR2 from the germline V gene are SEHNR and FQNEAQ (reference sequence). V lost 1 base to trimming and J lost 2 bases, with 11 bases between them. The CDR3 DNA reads TGTGCCAGCAGCTTAGTTCGGGGAAAGAACTATGGCTACACCTTC. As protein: CASSLVRGKNYGYTF.

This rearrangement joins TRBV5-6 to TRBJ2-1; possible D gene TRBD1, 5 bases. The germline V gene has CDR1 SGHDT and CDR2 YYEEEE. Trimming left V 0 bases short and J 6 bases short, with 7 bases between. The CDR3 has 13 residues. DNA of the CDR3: TGTGCCAGCAGCTTGGGCAGGGCCAATGAGCAGTTCTTC. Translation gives CASSLGRANEQFF.

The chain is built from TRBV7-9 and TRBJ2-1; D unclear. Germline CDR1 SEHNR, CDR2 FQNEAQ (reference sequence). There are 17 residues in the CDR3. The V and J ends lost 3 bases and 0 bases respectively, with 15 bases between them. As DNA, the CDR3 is TGTGCCAGCAGCTTGTGGGTTCGTCCGAGCTCCTACAATGAGCAGTTCTTC. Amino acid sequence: CASSLWVRPSSYNEQFF. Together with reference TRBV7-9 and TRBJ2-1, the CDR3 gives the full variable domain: DTGVSQNPRHKITKRGQNVTFRCDPISEHNRLYWYRQTLGQGPEFLTYFQNEAQLEKSRLLSDRFSAERPKGSFSTLEIQRTEQGDSAMYLCASSLWVRPSSYNEQFFGPGTRLTVL.

The CDR3 nucleotides read TGTGCCAGCAGAGGGCCCACAGATACGCAGTATTTT. Translation: CASRGPTDTQYF. The V call is TRBV27, the J call TRBJ2-3; D unresolved. The CDR3 sequence is 12 residues long. The germline gives CDR1 MNHEY, CDR2 SMNVEV (reference sequence). Trimming pared 6 bases from V and 2 bases from J, leaving 6 bases between.

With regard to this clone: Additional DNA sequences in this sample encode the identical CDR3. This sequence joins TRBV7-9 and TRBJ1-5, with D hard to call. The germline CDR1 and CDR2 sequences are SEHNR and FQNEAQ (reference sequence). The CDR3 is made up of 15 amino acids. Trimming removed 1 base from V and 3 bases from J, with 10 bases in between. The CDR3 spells CASSLGGGDNQPQHF. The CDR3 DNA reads TGTGCCAGCAGCTTAGGGGGTGGGGACAATCAGCCCCAGCATTTT.

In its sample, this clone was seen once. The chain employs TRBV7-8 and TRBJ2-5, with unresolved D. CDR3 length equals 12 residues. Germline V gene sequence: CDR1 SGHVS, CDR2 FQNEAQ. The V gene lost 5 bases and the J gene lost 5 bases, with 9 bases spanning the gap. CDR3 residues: CASSLGWETQYF. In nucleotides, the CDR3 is TGTGCCAGCAGCCTTGGATGGGAGACCCAGTACTTC.

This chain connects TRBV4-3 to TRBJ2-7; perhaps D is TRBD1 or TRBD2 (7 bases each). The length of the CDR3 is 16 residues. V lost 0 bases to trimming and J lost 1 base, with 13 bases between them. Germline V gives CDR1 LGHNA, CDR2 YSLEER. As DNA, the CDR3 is TGCGCCAGCAGCCAAGAGGGCAGGGGGGGGTCCTACGAGCAGTACTTC. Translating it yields CASSQEGRGGSYEQYF.

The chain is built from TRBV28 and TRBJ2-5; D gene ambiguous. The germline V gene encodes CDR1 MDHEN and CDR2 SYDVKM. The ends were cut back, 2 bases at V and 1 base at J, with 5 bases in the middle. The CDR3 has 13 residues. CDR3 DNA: TGTGCCAGCAGTTTAAACACCCAAGAGACCCAGTACTTC. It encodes CASSLNTQETQYF.

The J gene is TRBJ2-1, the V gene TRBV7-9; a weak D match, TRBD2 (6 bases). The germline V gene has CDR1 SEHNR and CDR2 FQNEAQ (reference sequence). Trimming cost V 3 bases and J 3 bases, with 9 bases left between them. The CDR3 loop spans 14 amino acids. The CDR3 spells CASSLGGLYNEQFF. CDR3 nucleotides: TGTGCCAGCAGCTTGGGGGGACTCTACAATGAGCAGTTCTTC.

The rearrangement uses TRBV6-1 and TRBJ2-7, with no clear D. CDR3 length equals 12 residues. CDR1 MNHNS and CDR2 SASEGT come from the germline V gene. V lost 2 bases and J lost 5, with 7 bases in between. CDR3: CASSELRNEQYF. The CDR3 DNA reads TGTGCCAGCAGTGAATTGAGAAACGAGCAGTACTTC.

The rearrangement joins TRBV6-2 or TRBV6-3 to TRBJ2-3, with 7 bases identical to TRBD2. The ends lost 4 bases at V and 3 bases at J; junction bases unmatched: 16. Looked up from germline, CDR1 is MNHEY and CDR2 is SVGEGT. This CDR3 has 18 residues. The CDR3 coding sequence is TGTGCCAGCAGTTGGCCGGGGGTCGCGGGAGCCGGGACAGATACGCAGTATTTT. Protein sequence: CASSWPGVAGAGTDTQYF.